This T cell receptor (beta chain) was captured by sequencing in a study of T cell changes during pregnancy in multiple sclerosis (dated by TCRdb to about 2019). Turning to the overall study: In women with multiple sclerosis, the researchers looked at how the T cell repertoire shifted as pregnancy progressed.

Per the germline V gene, SNHLY is the CDR1 and FYNNEI is the CDR2. Between the V and J ends, shortened by 8 bases and 7 bases respectively, the junction contains 12 bases. The CDR3 runs 13 amino acids, cysteine and phenylalanine included. Solely the CDR3 DNA is kept, with 39 bases framed from the first base. Notes on this clone: Its specific antigen is unknown. Within one base of it there is no much larger clone, and no base qualities were kept.

Receptors were amplified or captured by the immunoSEQ multiplex PCR assay. TCRdb took over this immuneACCESS table, retaining in-frame rearrangements with V and J assigned. Such tables are incomplete; in checked studies, under half of the missing clones stem from an unresolved V gene, and the remainder is unexplained. The sample table holds approximately 88,000 clones, of which about 93% were seen once. The top ten constitute around 4.1% of the sample. This sample comprised peripheral blood, obtained in the first trimester of pregnancy. This receptor was taken from a female donor with multiple sclerosis, enrolled in a pregnancy study. In this chain, TRBV2 is recombined with TRBJ1-6; TRBD1 is possibly the D segment (5 matching bases). The CDR3 here reads CASAAGLNSPLHF. The sequenced DNA: TGTGCCAGCGCTGCAGGGCTAAATTCACCCCTCCACTTT.